One and the same sample provided the 26 T cell receptor beta chains below, sequenced in a study of PD-1 blockade in classical Hodgkin lymphoma. TCRdb's table, derived via immunoSEQ multiplex PCR, lists solely in-frame clones and lacks some. The sample includes 55,000 to 80,000 clones, 90% to 95% of them seen just once. Relapses following autologous stem cell transplantation were seen in all patients, with brentuximab vedotin exposure varying. The material sequenced was peripheral blood mononuclear cells (PBMCs), taken at baseline. The receptors originated from a human donor with classical Hodgkin lymphoma.

The rearrangement links TRBV6-5 to TRBJ1-4; the D is unclear. The ends were cut back, 0 bases at V and 2 bases at J, with 10 bases in the middle. The length of the CDR3 is 16 residues. Germline V gives CDR1 MNHEY, CDR2 SVGAGI. Here the CDR3 DNA reads TGTGCCAGCAGTTACTCTTCCGACTTTACTAATGAAAAACTGTTTTTT. Encoded protein: CASSYSSDFTNEKLFF.

This clone has just one count. This sequence joins TRBV6-1 and TRBJ2-3; no definite D call. Trimming took 6 bases from V and 6 from J, leaving 10 bases between them. The length of the CDR3 is 12 residues. The germline gives CDR1 MNHNS, CDR2 SASEGT. The DNA of the CDR3 is TGTGCCAGCAGGGTAGAGTATGATACGCAGTATTTT. Protein: CASRVEYDTQYF.

The chain couples TRBV5-1 to TRBJ2-5; D might be TRBD1 (6 bases). The CDR3 contains 14 residues. In germline, CDR1 is SGHRS, CDR2 YFSETQ. Trimming removed 0 bases from V and 2 bases from J, with 8 bases in between. The CDR3 loop reads CASSLGGQQETQYF. The CDR3 DNA sequence: TGCGCCAGCAGCTTGGGTGGACAGCAAGAGACCCAGTACTTC. Filled out from reference TRBV5-1 and TRBJ2-5, the complete variable domain reads KAGVTQTPRYLIKTRGQQVTLSCSPISGHRSVSWYQQTPGQGLQFLFEYFSETQRNKGNFPGRFSGRQFSNSRSEMNVSTLELGDSALYLCASSLGGQQETQYFGPGTRLLVL.

This clone appeared a few times. The rearrangement links TRBV19 to TRBJ2-7; no definite D call. This CDR3 has 14 amino acids. V lost 6 bases to trimming and J lost 0 bases, with 12 bases between them. Germline V CDR1 and CDR2: LNHDA, SQIVND (reference sequence). The CDR3 spells CASSPDASSYEQYF. The CDR3 DNA reads TGTGCCAGTAGCCCAGACGCCTCCTCCTACGAGCAGTACTTC. The full variable domain, completed using reference TRBV19 and TRBJ2-7, is DGGITQSPKYLFRKEGQNVTLSCEQNLNHDAMYWYRQDPGQGLRLIYYSQIVNDFQKGDIAEGYSVSREKKESFPLTVTSAQKNPTAFYLCASSPDASSYEQYFGPGTRLTVT.

This clone turned up a few times. The chain uses TRBV27 and TRBJ2-7, with 8 bases fitting TRBD1. The germline V gene has CDR1 MNHEY and CDR2 SMNVEV (reference sequence). This CDR3 region has 14 residues. Trimming cost V 5 bases and J 2 bases; bases outside gene matches: 5. CDR3 DNA sequence: TGTGCCAGCAGTCTTGGACAGGGCACCTACGAGCAGTACTTC. This codes for CASSLGQGTYEQYF.

The chain links TRBV27 to TRBJ1-1, with D tentatively TRBD1 (5 bases). CDR3 length equals 14 residues. Deletions cut 6 bases from V and 10 bases from J, with 21 bases between. CDR1 and CDR2 from the germline V gene are MNHEY and SMNVEV (reference sequence). The CDR3 DNA sequence: TGTGCCAGCAGCCCAATCCGGGGGACGAGTGGAGCTTTCTTT. Its translation is CASSPIRGTSGAFF.

A single count supports this clone. The CDR3 sequence: CASRGQGFDEQFF. The CDR3 DNA is TGTGCCAGCAGGGGACAGGGATTCGATGAGCAGTTCTTC. This rearrangement joins TRBV18 to TRBJ2-1; 9 nucleotides match TRBD1. This CDR3 comprises 13 residues. V gave up 8 bases and J gave up 8 bases; unmatched junction bases: 7. Germline-derived CDR1 and CDR2 are KGHSH and LQKENI.

The chain recombines TRBV7-9 with TRBJ2-5; 9 bases line up with TRBD2. V was clipped by 5 bases and J by 4 bases; unmatched bases: 8. Germline CDR1 SEHNR, CDR2 FQNEAQ (reference sequence). The CDR3 spans 15 residues. The chain's CDR3 is CASSPKAGGGETQYF. CDR3 in DNA: TGTGCCAGCAGCCCAAAAGCGGGAGGAGGAGAGACCCAGTACTTC.

The J gene is TRBJ1-1, the V gene TRBV7-6, with 7 bases aligning to TRBD1. Germline assignment: CDR1 SGHVS and CDR2 FNYEAQ. The CDR3 is 14 residues long. With V trimmed by 4 bases and J by 1 base, 3 bases remained unmatched. CDR3 sequence reads: CASSSGGANTEAFF. Written as DNA, the CDR3 is TGTGCCAGCAGCTCAGGGGGGGCGAACACTGAAGCTTTCTTT.

The chain uses TRBV18 and TRBJ1-1; maybe TRBD1 (5 bases). With 0 bases removed from V and 0 bases from J, the gap between germline ends came to 17 bases. Germline CDR1 and CDR2: KGHSH and LQKENI. This CDR3 spans 18 amino acids. In DNA form, the CDR3 reads TGTGCCAGCTCACCACCGTTCCCAGGGATCAGGGTGAACACTGAAGCTTTCTTT. Protein: CASSPPFPGIRVNTEAFF.

This chain joins TRBV2 and TRBJ2-2; 7 bases agree with TRBD2. The CDR3 extends over 17 amino acids. Germline V gene data show CDR1 as SNHLY and CDR2 as FYNNEI. V lost 10 bases to trimming and J lost 0 bases; unmatched junction nucleotides: 14. The CDR3 bases are TGTGCCACTCAGCGGGGATTAATCAACGCGAACACCGGGGAGCTGTTTTTT. Protein: CATQRGLINANTGELFF.

The chain recombines TRBV6-6 with TRBJ1-1; a possible D gene is TRBD1 (6 bases). The CDR3 totals 12 residues. CDR1 is MNHNY, CDR2 SVGAGI, per germline (reference sequence). Trimming took 6 bases from V and 5 from J, leaving 10 bases between them. The CDR3 reads CASSTGRTEAFF. The CDR3 DNA reads as TGTGCCAGCAGCACAGGGAGGACTGAAGCTTTCTTT.

The rearrangement uses TRBV27 and TRBJ2-1, with TRBD2 matching over 8 bases. The germline gives CDR1 MNHEY, CDR2 SMNVEV (reference sequence). Unmatched junction bases numbered 12, after V lost 5 bases and J lost 6 bases. The CDR3 has 16 residues. CDR3 sequence reads: CASSPLWIAGFNEQFF. CDR3 sequence (DNA): TGTGCCAGCAGTCCCCTTTGGATAGCGGGGTTCAATGAGCAGTTCTTC.

V and J are TRBV5-1 and TRBJ2-3, with D hard to call. The V end was cut by 5 bases, the J end by 2 bases, with 12 bases between. Germline V gene data show CDR1 as SGHRS and CDR2 as YFSETQ. The CDR3 loop spans 14 amino acids. The CDR3 here is CASRFAVLTDTQYF. DNA for the CDR3: TGCGCCAGCAGGTTTGCTGTGCTCACAGATACGCAGTATTTT.

With respect to this clone: Sequence at one end of the junction differs from germline and may be a read error. V gene TRBV11-2 combines with J gene TRBJ2-1; D possibly corresponds to TRBD2 (5 bases). The V gene's germline CDR1 is SGHAT and CDR2 FQNNGV. This CDR3 spans 12 amino acids. In DNA form, the CDR3 reads TGTGCCAGCAGTTTAGACTATTATGAGCAGTTCTTC. Its translation: CASSLDYYEQFF.

This chain uses TRBV15 with TRBJ1-2; TRBD1 is a possible D gene (6 bases). The CDR3 spans 14 residues. Per the germline V gene, CDR1 is LNHNV and CDR2 is YYDKDF (reference sequence). Trimming left V 3 bases short and J 8 bases short, with 16 bases between. The CDR3 DNA follows: TGTGCCACCAGCAGCGGCCTACAGGGATTGGGCTACACCTTC. Translating gives CATSSGLQGLGYTF.

As for this clone: The junction and the germline gene differ at one end; a read error may be behind it. The rearrangement joins TRBV27 to TRBJ2-7, with D tentatively TRBD2 (5 bases). CDR3 length: 16 residues. From germline, CDR1 is MNHEY and CDR2 SMNVEV (reference sequence). CDR3 DNA: TGTGCCAGCAGTCCCCGGACCAAAACGGGAACCTACGAGCAGTGCTTC. Translation gives CASSPRTKTGTYEQCF.

The gene calls are TRBV4-1 and TRBJ2-7, with 8 positions matching TRBD2. Germline CDR1 MGHRA, CDR2 YSYEKL. Trimming cost V 0 bases and J 2 bases; bases outside gene matches: 6. The CDR3 covers 16 residues. CDR3: CASSQDRAGGTYEQYF. The CDR3 bases are TGCGCCAGCAGCCAAGACCGGGCGGGGGGAACCTACGAGCAGTACTTC.

The chain uses TRBV5-4 and TRBJ1-5; weak D call: TRBD1 (5 bases). CDR1 and CDR2 (germline): SGHNT, YYREEE (reference sequence). The CDR3 consists of 13 residues. Trimming left V 2 bases short and J 4 bases short, with 7 bases between. The DNA for the CDR3 is TGTGCCAGCAGCTTAGGGGAGAATCAGCCCCAGCATTTT. This gives the protein CASSLGENQPQHF. The full variable domain, rest sourced from reference TRBV5-4 and TRBJ1-5, is ETGVTQSPTHLIKTRGQQVTLRCSSQSGHNTVSWYQQALGQGPQFIFQYYREEENGRGNFPPRFSGLQFPNYSSELNVNALELDDSALYLCASSLGENQPQHFGDGTRLSIL.

V gene TRBV29-1 combines with J gene TRBJ2-3; 9 bases fit TRBD1. The CDR3 consists of 15 residues. J was trimmed by 3 bases and V by 7 bases; bases with no gene match: 11. The germline V gene encodes CDR1 SQVTM and CDR2 ANQGSEA. This CDR3 reads CSAGNSGTGTDTQYF. CDR3 nucleotides: TGCAGCGCTGGAAACTCCGGGACAGGGACAGATACGCAGTATTTT.

This rearrangement joins TRBV5-5 to TRBJ2-3; D not resolved. CDR1 SGHKS and CDR2 YYEKEE come from the germline V gene (reference sequence). This CDR3 contains 13 residues. V was cut by 2 bases and J by 2 bases, with 6 bases left in between. CDR3 loop: CASSFTNTDTQYF. The DNA of the CDR3 is TGTGCCAGCAGCTTCACGAACACAGATACGCAGTATTTT.

This chain joins TRBV2 and TRBJ2-1; D not certain. The CDR3 has 14 amino acids. Per the germline V gene, CDR1 is SNHLY and CDR2 is FYNNEI. With 4 bases removed from V and 0 bases from J, the gap between germline ends came to 7 bases. The CDR3 DNA is TGTGCCAGCAGTGGGGCAGGCTCCTACAATGAGCAGTTCTTC. This codes for CASSGAGSYNEQFF.

The rearrangement links TRBV27 to TRBJ2-3, with 11 nucleotides matching TRBD2. V gave up 5 bases and J gave up 2 bases; unmatched junction bases: 9. CDR3 length: 17 amino acids. Germline V gene data show CDR1 as MNHEY and CDR2 as SMNVEV (reference sequence). CDR3 region: CASSTRTSGRHTDTQYF. CDR3 nucleotides: TGTGCCAGCAGTACTCGGACTAGCGGGCGACACACAGATACGCAGTATTTT.

V is TRBV5-1 and J is TRBJ1-6; D is ambiguous. Germline V gives CDR1 SGHRS, CDR2 YFSETQ. The CDR3 spans 16 residues. The V and J ends lost 0 bases and 9 bases respectively, with 16 bases between them. This CDR3 reads CASSLVIGGSFSPLHF. CDR3 DNA sequence: TGCGCCAGCAGCTTGGTTATTGGCGGTAGCTTTTCACCCCTCCACTTT. Full variable domain (missing parts from reference TRBV5-1 and TRBJ1-6): KAGVTQTPRYLIKTRGQQVTLSCSPISGHRSVSWYQQTPGQGLQFLFEYFSETQRNKGNFPGRFSGRQFSNSRSEMNVSTLELGDSALYLCASSLVIGGSFSPLHFGNGTRLTVT.

Concerning this clone itself: Because the CDR3's place on the DNA is in doubt, the DNA is left out and the CDR3 is given as listed by TCRdb. The V call is TRBV6-1, the J call TRBJ1-4; the D call TRBD1 from the table was never checked on the DNA. A total of 14 residues make up the CDR3, ends included. Germline V gene lookup returns CDR1 MNHNS and CDR2 SASEGT. CDR3 sequence reads: CASSTSTGNEKLFF.

The CDR3 DNA follows: TGTGCCACCAGCAGAGGGTCCTCATTCTACGAGCAGTACTTC. It specifies CATSRGSSFYEQYF. This rearrangement joins TRBV15 to TRBJ2-7; no clear D. CDR1 and CDR2 (germline): LNHNV, YYDKDF (reference sequence). This CDR3 region has 14 residues. The germline V and J ends were trimmed by 1 base and 3 bases, with 10 bases remaining between them.